This T cell receptor (beta chain) was captured in a study of cytomegalovirus exposure and HLA in healthy donors. Study outcomes and limitations: The study flagged approximately 180 TCR beta chains as cytomegalovirus-associated.

Concerning this clone: Its target is not known.

The donors comprised healthy bone marrow donors. Primers included in the PCR were 60 Vbeta and 13 Jbeta primers. TCRdb's copy holds only in-frame clones and misses some; the assay was immunoSEQ multiplex PCR. The data contain approximately 180,000 clones, about 69% of them seen just once; the ten biggest clones take up over 2.5%. The sequencing input was PBMCs. The clonotype originates from a male donor in good health and CMV-seronegative.

The CDR3 nucleotides are TGCAGCGTTGGAGGGCTTCTAAAAGGGGGTAGCAATCAGCCCCAGCATTTT. Its translation is CSVGGLLKGGSNQPQHF. V usage is TRBV29-1 and J usage is TRBJ1-5, with D possibly TRBD1 on 6 matching bases. The CDR3 runs to 17 residues. The germline V gene has CDR1 SQVTM and CDR2 ANQGSEA. The V and J ends lost 4 bases and 0 bases respectively, with 19 bases between them.